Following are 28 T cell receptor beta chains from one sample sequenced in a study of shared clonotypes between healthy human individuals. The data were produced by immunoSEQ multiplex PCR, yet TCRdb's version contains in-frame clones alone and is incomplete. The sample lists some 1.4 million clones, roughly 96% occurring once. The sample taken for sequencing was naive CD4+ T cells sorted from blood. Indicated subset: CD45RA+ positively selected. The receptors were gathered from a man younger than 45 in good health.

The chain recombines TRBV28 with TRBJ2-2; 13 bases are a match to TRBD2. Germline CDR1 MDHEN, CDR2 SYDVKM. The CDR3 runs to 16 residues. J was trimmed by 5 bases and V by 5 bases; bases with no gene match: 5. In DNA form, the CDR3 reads TGTGCCAGCAGTATACTAGCGGGAGGGAAAACCGGGGAGCTGTTTTTT. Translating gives CASSILAGGKTGELFF.

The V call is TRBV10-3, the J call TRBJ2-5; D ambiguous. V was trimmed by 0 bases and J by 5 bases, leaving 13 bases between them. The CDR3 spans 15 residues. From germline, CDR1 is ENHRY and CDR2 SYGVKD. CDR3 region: CAISESGGDRETQYF. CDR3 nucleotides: TGTGCCATCAGTGAGTCGGGTGGAGACCGGGAGACCCAGTACTTC.

In DNA form, the CDR3 reads TGTGCCAGCAGTGGACAGGGGTTAGGTAGCGAGCAGTACTTC. This translates into CASSGQGLGSEQYF. This sequence joins TRBV2 and TRBJ2-7; 8 positions match TRBD1. V was pared by 4 bases and J by 6 bases, with 8 bases of the junction left unmatched. This CDR3 comprises 14 residues. Germline loops: CDR1 SNHLY, CDR2 FYNNEI.

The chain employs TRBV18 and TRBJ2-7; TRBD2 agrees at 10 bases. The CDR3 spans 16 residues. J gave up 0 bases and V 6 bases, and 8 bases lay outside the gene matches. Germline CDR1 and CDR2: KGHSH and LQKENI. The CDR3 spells CASSQIASGGSYEQYF. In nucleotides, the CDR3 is TGTGCCAGCTCTCAAATTGCTAGCGGGGGCTCCTACGAGCAGTACTTC.

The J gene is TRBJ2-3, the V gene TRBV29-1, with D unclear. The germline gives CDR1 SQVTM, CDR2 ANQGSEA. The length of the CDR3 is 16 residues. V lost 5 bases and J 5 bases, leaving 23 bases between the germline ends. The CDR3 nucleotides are TGCAGCGTTTCTGCGTACGCACGACCTGTGGGAGATACGCAGTATTTT. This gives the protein CSVSAYARPVGDTQYF.

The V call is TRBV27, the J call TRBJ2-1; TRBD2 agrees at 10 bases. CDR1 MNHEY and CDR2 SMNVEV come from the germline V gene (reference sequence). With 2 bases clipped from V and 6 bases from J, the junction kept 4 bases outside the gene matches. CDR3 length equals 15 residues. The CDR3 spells CASSLPSGSSNEQFF. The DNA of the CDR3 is TGTGCCAGCAGTTTACCTAGCGGGAGCTCCAATGAGCAGTTCTTC.

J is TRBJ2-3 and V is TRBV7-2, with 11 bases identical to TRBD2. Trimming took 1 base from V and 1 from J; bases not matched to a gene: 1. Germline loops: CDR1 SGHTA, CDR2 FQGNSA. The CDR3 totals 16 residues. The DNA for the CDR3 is TGTGCCAGCAGCTTAGAACTAGCGGGGGGCACAGATACGCAGTATTTT. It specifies CASSLELAGGTDTQYF.

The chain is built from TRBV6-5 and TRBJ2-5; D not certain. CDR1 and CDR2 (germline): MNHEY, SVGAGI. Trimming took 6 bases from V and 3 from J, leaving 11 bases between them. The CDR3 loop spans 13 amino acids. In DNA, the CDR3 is TGTGCCAGCAGGCCGCTAGTGGAAGAGACCCAGTACTTC. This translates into CASRPLVEETQYF.

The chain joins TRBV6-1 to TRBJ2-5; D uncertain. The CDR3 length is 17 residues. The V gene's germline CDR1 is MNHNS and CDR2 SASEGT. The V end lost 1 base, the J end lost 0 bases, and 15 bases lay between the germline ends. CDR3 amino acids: CASSEGHGRLNQETQYF. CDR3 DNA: TGTGCCAGCAGTGAAGGGCACGGACGTCTAAACCAAGAGACCCAGTACTTC.

This CDR3 is CASSITRSSPGVNYEQYF. In DNA form, the CDR3 reads TGTGCCAGTAGTATAACAAGGTCGTCACCGGGGGTGAACTACGAGCAGTACTTC. This rearrangement joins TRBV19 to TRBJ2-7, with a tentative D call TRBD2 (6 bases). This CDR3 has 18 residues. V shed 2 bases and J shed 3 bases, with 23 bases lying between them. The germline CDR1 and CDR2 sequences are LNHDA and SQIVND (reference sequence).

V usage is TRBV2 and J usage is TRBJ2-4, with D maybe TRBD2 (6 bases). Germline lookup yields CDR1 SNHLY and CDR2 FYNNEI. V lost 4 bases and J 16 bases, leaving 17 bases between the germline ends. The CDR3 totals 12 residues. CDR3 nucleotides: TGTGCCAGCAGTGTTGTCGGGAGTCAACCCTACTTC. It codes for CASSVVGSQPYF.

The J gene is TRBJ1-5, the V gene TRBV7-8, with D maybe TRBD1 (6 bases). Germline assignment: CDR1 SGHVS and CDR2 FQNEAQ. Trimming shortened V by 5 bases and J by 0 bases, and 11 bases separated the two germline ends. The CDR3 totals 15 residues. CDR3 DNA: TGTGCCAGCAGCCCCTCAGGGGTTAGCAATCAGCCCCAGCATTTT. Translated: CASSPSGVSNQPQHF. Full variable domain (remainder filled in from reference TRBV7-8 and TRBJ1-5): GAGVSQSPRYKVAKRGQDVALRCDPISGHVSLFWYQQALGQGPEFLTYFQNEAQLDKSGLPSDRFFAERPEGSVSTLKIQRTQQEDSAVYLCASSPSGVSNQPQHFGDGTRLSIL.

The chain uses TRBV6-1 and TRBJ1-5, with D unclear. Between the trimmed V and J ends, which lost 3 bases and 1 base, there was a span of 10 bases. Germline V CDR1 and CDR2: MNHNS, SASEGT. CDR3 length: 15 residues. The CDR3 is CASSDAWWSNQPQHF. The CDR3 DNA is TGTGCCAGCAGTGATGCGTGGTGGAGCAATCAGCCCCAGCATTTT.

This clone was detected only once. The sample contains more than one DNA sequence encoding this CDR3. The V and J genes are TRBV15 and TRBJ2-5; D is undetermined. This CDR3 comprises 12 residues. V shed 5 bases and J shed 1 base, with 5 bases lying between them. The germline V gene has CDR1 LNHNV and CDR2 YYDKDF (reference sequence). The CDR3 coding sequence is TGTGCCACCAGCCGTCCCCAAGAGACCCAGTACTTC. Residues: CATSRPQETQYF.

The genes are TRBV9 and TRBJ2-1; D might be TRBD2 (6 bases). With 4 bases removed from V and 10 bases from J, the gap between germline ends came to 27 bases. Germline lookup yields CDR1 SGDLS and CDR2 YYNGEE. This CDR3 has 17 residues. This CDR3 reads CASSPRGDFLPGLEQFF. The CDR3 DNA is TGTGCCAGCAGCCCCAGAGGGGACTTCCTGCCGGGTCTCGAGCAGTTCTTC.

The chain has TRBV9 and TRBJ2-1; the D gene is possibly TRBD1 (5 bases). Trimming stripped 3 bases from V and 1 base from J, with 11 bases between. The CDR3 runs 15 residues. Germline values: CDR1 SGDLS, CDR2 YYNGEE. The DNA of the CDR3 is TGTGCCAGCAGCGCGTACCAGGGATCCTACAATGAGCAGTTCTTC. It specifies CASSAYQGSYNEQFF.

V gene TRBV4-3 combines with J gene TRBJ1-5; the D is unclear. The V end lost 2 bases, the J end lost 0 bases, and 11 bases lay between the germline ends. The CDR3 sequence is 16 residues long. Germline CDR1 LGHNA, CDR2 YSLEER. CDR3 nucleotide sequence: TGCGCCAGCAGCCAAACTCATAGGAGTAGCAATCAGCCCCAGCATTTT. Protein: CASSQTHRSSNQPQHF.

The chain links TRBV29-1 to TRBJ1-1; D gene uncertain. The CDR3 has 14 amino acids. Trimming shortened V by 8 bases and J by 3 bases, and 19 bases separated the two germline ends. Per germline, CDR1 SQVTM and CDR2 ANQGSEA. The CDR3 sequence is CSMFTGNADTEAFF. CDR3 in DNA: TGCAGCATGTTCACTGGCAACGCAGACACTGAAGCTTTCTTT.

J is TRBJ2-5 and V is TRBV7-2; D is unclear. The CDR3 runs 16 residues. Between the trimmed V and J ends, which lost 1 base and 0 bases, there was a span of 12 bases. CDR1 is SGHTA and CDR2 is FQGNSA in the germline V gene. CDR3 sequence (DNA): TGTGCCAGCAGCTTAGAAGTAATGCGGTACCAAGAGACCCAGTACTTC. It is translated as CASSLEVMRYQETQYF. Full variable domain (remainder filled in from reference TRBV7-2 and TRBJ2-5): GAGVSQSPSNKVTEKGKDVELRCDPISGHTALYWYRQSLGQGLEFLIYFQGNSAPDKSGLPSDRFSAERTGGSVSTLTIQRTQQEDSAVYLCASSLEVMRYQETQYFGPGTRLLVL.

The CDR3 nucleotides read TGTGCCAGCAGTGATCCACCCGGGGTTCAAAAACTGTTTTTT. The encoded protein is CASSDPPGVQKLFF. The chain has TRBV2 and TRBJ1-4, with D unclear. V lost 3 bases and J lost 9, with 14 bases in between. This CDR3 spans 14 amino acids. CDR1 is SNHLY and CDR2 is FYNNEI in the germline V gene. The full variable domain, its missing parts supplied by reference TRBV2 and TRBJ1-4, is EPEVTQTPSHQVTQMGQEVILRCVPISNHLYFYWYRQILGQKVEFLVSFYNNEISEKSEIFDDQFSVERPDGSNFTLKIRSTKLEDSAMYFCASSDPPGVQKLFFGSGTQLSVL.

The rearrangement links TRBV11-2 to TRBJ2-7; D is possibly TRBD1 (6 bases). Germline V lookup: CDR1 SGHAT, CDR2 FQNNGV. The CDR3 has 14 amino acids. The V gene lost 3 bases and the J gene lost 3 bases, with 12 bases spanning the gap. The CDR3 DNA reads TGTGCCAGCAGCTTGTCACAGGGCCGCTACGAGCAGTACTTC. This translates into CASSLSQGRYEQYF.

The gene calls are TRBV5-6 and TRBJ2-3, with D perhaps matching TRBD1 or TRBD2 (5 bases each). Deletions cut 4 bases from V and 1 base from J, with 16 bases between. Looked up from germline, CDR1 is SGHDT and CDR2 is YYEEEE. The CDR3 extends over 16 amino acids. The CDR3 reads CASSIGTAIGTDTQYF. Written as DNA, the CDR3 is TGTGCCAGCAGCATTGGGACGGCCATCGGCACAGATACGCAGTATTTT.

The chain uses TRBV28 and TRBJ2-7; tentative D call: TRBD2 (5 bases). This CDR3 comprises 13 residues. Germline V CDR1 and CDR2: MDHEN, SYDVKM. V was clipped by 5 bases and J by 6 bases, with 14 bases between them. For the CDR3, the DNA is TGTGCCAGCAGTCCCGCCCATGGAGGCGAGCAGTACTTC. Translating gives CASSPAHGGEQYF.

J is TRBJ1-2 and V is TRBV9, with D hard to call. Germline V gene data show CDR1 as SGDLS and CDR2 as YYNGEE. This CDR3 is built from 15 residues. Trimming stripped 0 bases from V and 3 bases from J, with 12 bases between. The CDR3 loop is CASSVAPGTYYGYTF. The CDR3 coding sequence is TGTGCCAGCAGCGTAGCCCCCGGTACCTACTATGGCTACACCTTC.

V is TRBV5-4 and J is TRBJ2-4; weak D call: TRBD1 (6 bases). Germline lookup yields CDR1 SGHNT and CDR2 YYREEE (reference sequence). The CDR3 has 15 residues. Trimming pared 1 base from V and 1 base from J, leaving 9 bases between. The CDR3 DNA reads TGTGCCAGCAGCTTGATAGGACAGGCCAAAAACATTCAGTACTTC. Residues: CASSLIGQAKNIQYF.

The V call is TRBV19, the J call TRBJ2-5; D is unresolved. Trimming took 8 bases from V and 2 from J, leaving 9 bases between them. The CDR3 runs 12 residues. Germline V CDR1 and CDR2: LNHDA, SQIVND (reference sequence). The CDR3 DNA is TGTGCCAGTGCTGACACTCAAGAGACCCAGTACTTC. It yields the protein CASADTQETQYF.

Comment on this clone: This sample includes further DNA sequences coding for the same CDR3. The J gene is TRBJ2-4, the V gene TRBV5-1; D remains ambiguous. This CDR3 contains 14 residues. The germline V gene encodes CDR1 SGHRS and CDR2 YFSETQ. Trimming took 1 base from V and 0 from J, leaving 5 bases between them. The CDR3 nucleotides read TGCGCCAGCAGCTTGAGCGTAGCCAAAAACATTCAGTACTTC. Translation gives CASSLSVAKNIQYF.

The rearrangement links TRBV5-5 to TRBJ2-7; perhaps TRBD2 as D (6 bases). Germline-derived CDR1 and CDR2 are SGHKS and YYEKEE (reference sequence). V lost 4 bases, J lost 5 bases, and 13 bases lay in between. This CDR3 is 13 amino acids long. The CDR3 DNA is TGTGCCAGCAGCCCCGGCGGGGTCGACGAGCAGTACTTC. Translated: CASSPGGVDEQYF.